The 18 T cell receptor beta chains below all came from one sample that was sequenced in a study of T cell responses to AZD1222 COVID-19 vaccine (dated by TCRdb to the early 2020s). Receptor amplification or capture employed the immunoSEQ multiplex PCR assay. TCRdb obtained this table from immuneACCESS and retained in-frame rearrangements with V and J assigned. These tables miss some clones; where compared with another copy, unresolved V genes account for less than half of the shortfall, and the remainder is unexplained. The sample yields fewer than 150,000 clones; 93% were counted once. Jointly, the top ten make up around 0.91% of the sample. Per the publication, the time point label means: baseline before first vaccination. Sequenced here: peripheral blood, sampled on day 0 of AZD1222 vaccination. These receptor sequences come from an adult in good health.

As DNA, the CDR3 is TGTGCCAGCAGCAACCGGGACTCCAATCAGCCCCAGCATTTT. Its translation is CASSNRDSNQPQHF. This chain links TRBV9 with TRBJ1-5; perhaps TRBD1 as D (5 bases). Deletions cut 4 bases from V and 3 bases from J, with 11 bases between. This CDR3 spans 14 amino acids. Germline loops: CDR1 SGDLS, CDR2 YYNGEE.

This chain connects TRBV11-3 to TRBJ1-2; D gene unclear. CDR3 length: 16 residues. CDR1 and CDR2 (germline): SGHNT, YENEEA. V lost 0 bases and J 0 bases, leaving 11 bases between the germline ends. DNA for the CDR3: TGTGCCAGCAGCTTAGAGGTCCAAAAAGCTAACTATGGCTACACCTTC. The encoded protein is CASSLEVQKANYGYTF.

This clone has just one count. V is TRBV6-1 and J is TRBJ1-2; maybe TRBD1 (6 bases). This CDR3 spans 14 amino acids. Between the trimmed V and J ends, which lost 3 bases and 4 bases, there was a span of 12 bases. Germline CDR1 MNHNS, CDR2 SASEGT. The CDR3 loop is CASSDRGKTYGYTF. The CDR3, as DNA: TGTGCCAGCAGTGACAGGGGAAAAACCTATGGCTACACCTTC.

The chain links TRBV9 to TRBJ1-2; no reliable D call. The germline CDR1 and CDR2 sequences are SGDLS and YYNGEE. The CDR3 runs 13 residues. The V and J ends lost 0 bases and 8 bases respectively, with 11 bases between them. CDR3 in amino acids: CASSVGRGGGYTF. Written as DNA, the CDR3 is TGTGCCAGCAGCGTAGGTCGCGGTGGGGGCTACACCTTC.

The chain uses TRBV6-5 and TRBJ1-2; D is unclear. Trimming took 4 bases from V and 8 from J, leaving 11 bases between them. The V gene's germline CDR1 is MNHEY and CDR2 SVGAGI. This CDR3 has 12 amino acids. CDR3: CASSFRRGGYTF. The CDR3 DNA follows: TGTGCCAGCAGTTTCAGGCGGGGAGGCTACACCTTC.

This rearrangement joins TRBV2 to TRBJ2-7; 16 bases agree with TRBD2. There are 16 residues in the CDR3. CDR1 SNHLY and CDR2 FYNNEI come from the germline V gene. J was trimmed by 0 bases and V by 7 bases; bases with no gene match: 3. DNA for the CDR3: TGTGCCAGCAAGGGGACTAGCGGGGGGGTCTCCTACGAGCAGTACTTC. It encodes CASKGTSGGVSYEQYF.

This sequence joins TRBV18 and TRBJ1-3; D ambiguous. Germline lookup yields CDR1 KGHSH and CDR2 LQKENI. V lost 1 base, J lost 0 bases, and 10 bases lay in between. The CDR3 is 16 amino acids. Here the CDR3 DNA reads TGTGCCAGCTCACCACGAGATCTCGGCTCTGGAAACACCATATATTTT. This encodes CASSPRDLGSGNTIYF. The full variable domain, in which reference TRBV18 and TRBJ1-3 provide the parts outside the CDR3, is NAGVMQNPRHLVRRRGQEARLRCSPMKGHSHVYWYRQLPEEGLKFMVYLQKENIIDESGMPKERFSAEFPKEGPSILRIQQVVRGDSAAYFCASSPRDLGSGNTIYFGEGSWLTVV.

The gene calls are TRBV9 and TRBJ1-3; D gene unclear. This CDR3 is built from 13 residues. CDR1 and CDR2 (germline): SGDLS, YYNGEE. V lost 4 bases to trimming and J lost 6 bases, with 11 bases between them. CDR3 sequence reads: CASSPHRTNTIYF. The CDR3 nucleotides are TGTGCCAGCAGCCCCCACCGAACAAACACCATATATTTT.

The chain couples TRBV12-5 to TRBJ1-5; D call uncertain. The germline gives CDR1 LGHNT, CDR2 FRNRAP. This CDR3 has 13 amino acids. Trimming stripped 7 bases from V and 7 bases from J, with 14 bases between. CDR3 in amino acids: CASAAPAGQPQHF. The CDR3 DNA reads TGTGCTAGTGCCGCCCCAGCGGGGCAGCCCCAGCATTTT. Full variable domain (rest looked up from reference TRBV12-5 and TRBJ1-5): DARVTQTPRHKVTEMGQEVTMRCQPILGHNTVFWYRQTMMQGLELLAYFRNRAPLDDSGMPKDRFSAEMPDATLATLKIQPSEPRDSAVYFCASAAPAGQPQHFGDGTRLSIL.

The chain combines TRBV10-3 with TRBJ1-1; D uncertain. This CDR3 has 15 residues. V was shortened by 3 bases and J by 3 bases, with 14 bases between the two germline ends. CDR1 and CDR2 (germline): ENHRY, SYGVKD. The CDR3 nucleotides are TGTGCCATCAGTGATGAGGGAGTTCGGCACACTGAAGCTTTCTTT. It yields the protein CAISDEGVRHTEAFF.

Here the CDR3 DNA reads TGTGCCAGCAGCAATTTGGGGTTCGAGAACAATTCACCCCTCCACTTT. Translated: CASSNLGFENNSPLHF. This chain joins TRBV6-6 and TRBJ1-6; D gene uncertain. V lost 6 bases to trimming and J lost 7 bases, with 19 bases between them. Germline-derived CDR1 and CDR2 are MNHNY and SVGAGI (reference sequence). The CDR3 consists of 16 residues.

This chain joins TRBV20-1 and TRBJ2-1; 10 bases fit TRBD2. The J segment lost 7 bases and the V segment lost 3 bases, leaving 18 bases of the junction unmatched. Germline V gene data show CDR1 as DFQATT and CDR2 as SNEGSKA (reference sequence). The CDR3 is 18 amino acids. The CDR3 region is CSASKGNLGAGGRNEQFF. DNA for the CDR3: TGCAGTGCTAGTAAAGGGAATTTAGGAGCGGGGGGGAGAAATGAGCAGTTCTTC.

CDR3 in DNA: TGTGCCAGCAGCGGGGGGGCCCGGACAGGGAACTATGGCTACACCTTC. This sequence encodes CASSGGARTGNYGYTF. This chain connects TRBV5-8 to TRBJ1-2; TRBD1 agrees at 8 bases. Germline V CDR1 and CDR2: SGHTS, YDEGEE. The CDR3 length is 16 residues. V lost 4 bases and J lost 2; bases outside the gene matches: 10.

This clone showed up just a few times. This chain connects TRBV7-8 to TRBJ2-7; unclear D gene. The ends were cut back, 1 base at V and 6 bases at J, with 10 bases in the middle. CDR3 length: 13 residues. The germline V gene encodes CDR1 SGHVS and CDR2 FQNEAQ. The CDR3, as DNA: TGTGCCAGCAGCTTAGGAGCACCGGGCGAGCAGTACTTC. Its translation is CASSLGAPGEQYF.

This clone was found once. This chain links TRBV29-1 with TRBJ2-7; D is ambiguous. Germline CDR1 reads SQVTM; CDR2 reads ANQGSEA. This CDR3 contains 13 residues. V was clipped by 2 bases and J by 2 bases, with 10 bases between them. The chain's CDR3 is CSVEMGGPYEQYF. The CDR3 DNA sequence: TGCAGCGTTGAAATGGGCGGCCCCTACGAGCAGTACTTC.

The V call is TRBV5-6, the J call TRBJ2-5, with 7 bases matching TRBD2. CDR1 is SGHDT and CDR2 is YYEEEE in the germline V gene. The CDR3 has 13 amino acids. J was trimmed by 7 bases and V by 3 bases; bases with no gene match: 6. This chain's CDR3 is CASSSPGLTTQYF. CDR3 DNA: TGTGCCAGCAGCTCCCCGGGACTAACGACCCAGTACTTC. Full variable domain (outside the CDR3, taken from reference TRBV5-6 and TRBJ2-5): DAGVTQSPTHLIKTRGQQVTLRCSPKSGHDTVSWYQQALGQGPQFIFQYYEEEERQRGNFPDRFSGHQFPNYSSELNVNALLLGDSALYLCASSSPGLTTQYFGPGTRLLVL.

The chain carries TRBV12-5 and TRBJ1-2, with 12 bases identical to TRBD1. This CDR3 spans 16 amino acids. Unmatched junction bases numbered 10, after V lost 7 bases and J lost 4 bases. The V gene's germline CDR1 is LGHNT and CDR2 FRNRAP. CDR3 sequence: CASASGTGGAFYGYTF. DNA for the CDR3: TGTGCTAGTGCCTCTGGGACAGGGGGCGCCTTCTATGGCTACACCTTC.

This clone appeared a single time. The chain carries TRBV5-6 and TRBJ1-1; D is unresolved. The CDR3 totals 14 residues. With 1 base removed from V and 6 bases from J, the gap between germline ends came to 13 bases. Looked up from germline, CDR1 is SGHDT and CDR2 is YYEEEE. CDR3 in DNA: TGTGCCAGCAGCTTGATGCATTGGACGGCTGAAGCTTTCTTT. The encoded protein is CASSLMHWTAEAFF.